This T cell receptor (beta chain) was identified in a study of CD8+ T cells in alopecia areata (dated by TCRdb to the late 2010s). Regarding the research as a whole: Treated patients were enrolled in an open-label pilot trial of oral tofacitinib at 5 to 10 mg twice daily for moderate-to-severe alopecia areata. The RNA source kit depended on sample type: the PAXgene miRNA kit for fixed scalp, the miRNeasy kit for PBMCs, and the RNeasy kit for mouse skin. To study T cell clonal expansion in alopecia areata, the researchers applied high-throughput TCRbeta sequencing to both the C3H/HeJ mouse model and human patients. Amplification of TCRbeta CDR3 regions was done by immunoSEQ multiplex PCR using 35 Vbeta forward primers and 13 Jbeta reverse primers. Clonality in the scalp was compared among normal scalp (n=4), patchy alopecia areata scalp (n=8), and alopecia totalis/universalis scalp (n=8). In humans, TCRbeta sequencing was performed on scalp tissue and on sorted CD4+ and CD8+ peripheral blood T cells from healthy controls and from patients with patchy or totalis/universalis alopecia areata. Patients stayed on tofacitinib for 6 to 18 months and then had 6 months of follow-up off drug so that delayed response and recurrence could be assessed. Disease severity in treated patients was measured with the SALT score, which quantifies the percentage of affected scalp surface area. Biopsies were taken from tofacitinib-treated patients at baseline and at 4 and 24 weeks of treatment, and a later scalp biopsy was taken in several of the tofacitinib-treated patients.

Concerning this clone itself: The antigen this receptor binds is unknown. No qualities accompany the bases; no much larger clone lies one base away.

The CDR3, from cysteine to phenylalanine, totals 12 residues. Solely the CDR3 DNA is kept, with 36 bases framed from the first base. The germline V gene encodes CDR1 MNHNY and CDR2 SVGAGI (reference sequence). V and J lose 8 bases and 4 bases, and a span of 9 bases separates them. The library was generated by the immunoSEQ multiplex PCR assay. RNA was extracted from all samples and reverse transcribed into cDNA as template for TCR sequencing. SuperScript III was used for first-strand cDNA synthesis, primed with a 2:1 mix of oligo-dT and random hexamers. A synthetic immune receptor repertoire was used to gauge amplification bias, and whatever bias remained was removed computationally. Per the authors' processing: After raw reads were preprocessed to remove errors, the CDR3 was defined following IMGT conventions as running from the conserved cysteine to phenylalanine. Clonality was computed as 1 minus the Shannon entropy, with the entropy normalized by log2 of the number of productive unique TCRs. Whether scalp clones were CD4 or CD8 was inferred by matching scalp TCRbeta sequences against CD4 and CD8 repertoires sorted from blood. The table comes from immuneACCESS by way of TCRdb, which keeps in-frame sequences with V and J called. Part of the clones is missing from these tables; in studies checked, under half for an unresolved V gene and the rest for unknown reasons. The V and J calls and the clone size are those of that table, but D and trimming were determined from the DNA. This sample gives about 150,000 clones in total; about 56% of them show up just once. The ten largest make up 15% to 20% of the sample.

Study-wide conclusions, independent of this receptor: During tofacitinib treatment, many expanded lesional clones remained in scalp and blood, and this persistence may partly explain relapse after treatment is stopped. Compared with mice, TCR sequences shared between patients were less clear, possibly partly because of HLA diversity across the patient population. The treated cohort was small, with a single nonresponder, so links between baseline CD8+ expansion and response need larger studies. Scalp TCR repertoire analysis is complicated because resident alphabeta T cells in normal human skin are also sequenced, whereas mouse skin is dominated by gammadelta T cells. Tofacitinib significantly lowered scalp clonality and the number of expanded CD8+ clones among the top 100 scalp clones. Lesional scalp, especially in alopecia totalis/universalis, showed higher clonality and more expanded CD8+ clones than normal scalp, suggesting antigenic drive.

What the time point label conveys for this sample: 4 weeks on oral tofacitinib. According to the study, the label for this sample's treatment or condition signals: oral pan-JAK inhibitor, 5-10 mg twice daily. Lesional scalp punch biopsies and peripheral blood were obtained from alopecia areata patients. PBMCs were isolated by density centrifugation and stained for CD3, CD4 and CD8, after which CD4+ and CD8+ T cells were sorted on a FACSAria. Sample: CD8+ T cells sorted from blood, taken at week 4, from a patient treated with tofacitinib. The receptor chain draws on TRBV6-6 and TRBJ2-1; a tentative D call is TRBD2 (6 bases match). The receptor's source is a human donor with alopecia areata. This receptor has the CDR3 CASGGDYNEQFF. The DNA reads TGTGCCAGCGGCGGGGATTACAATGAGCAGTTCTTC.